This entry concerns a single TCR beta chain. These data belong to a study of shared T cell receptors in the human thymus. The method was immunoSEQ multiplex PCR; TCRdb's version includes in-frame clones alone and lacks a portion of them. The table records hundreds of thousands of clones, more than 70% of them present only once. The V and J ends lost 4 bases and 3 bases, in that order; junction bases with no gene match: 11. Germline lookup yields CDR1 SGHNT and CDR2 YYREEE (reference sequence). The CDR3 runs to 17 residues. The same specimen was also included in a second study, on human thymus T cells. That paper notes: Those donating were healthy Finnish infants in corrective surgery for congenital heart defects. During corrective heart surgery, resections were taken, and the thymus tissue came from them. Across thymic and blood repertoires, the usage of V and J genes appeared to be biased. Unrelated individuals reportedly shared highly overlapping thymic TCR repertoires.

The TCR comes from a boy less than two years old with a congenital heart defect. Sample: thymocytes. The chain is built from TRBV5-4 and TRBJ2-7; TRBD2 matches 12 bases. The CDR3 here is CASSPAAPGLAGYEQYF. The CDR3 nucleotides are TGTGCCAGCAGCCCAGCCGCTCCGGGACTAGCGGGCTACGAGCAGTACTTC.